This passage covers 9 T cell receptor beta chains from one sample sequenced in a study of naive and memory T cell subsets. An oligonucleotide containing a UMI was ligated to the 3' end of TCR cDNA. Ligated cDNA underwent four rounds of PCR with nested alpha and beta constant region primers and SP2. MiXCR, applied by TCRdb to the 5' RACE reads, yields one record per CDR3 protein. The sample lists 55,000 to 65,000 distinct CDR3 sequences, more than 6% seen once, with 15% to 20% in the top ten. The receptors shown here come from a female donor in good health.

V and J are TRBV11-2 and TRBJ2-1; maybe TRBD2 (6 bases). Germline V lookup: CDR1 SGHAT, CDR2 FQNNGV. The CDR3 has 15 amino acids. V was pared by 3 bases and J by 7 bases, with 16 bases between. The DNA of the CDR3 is TGTGCCAGCAGCTTCTTAGGAGGGACGGGGAATGAGCAGTTCTTC. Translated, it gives CASSFLGGTGNEQFF.

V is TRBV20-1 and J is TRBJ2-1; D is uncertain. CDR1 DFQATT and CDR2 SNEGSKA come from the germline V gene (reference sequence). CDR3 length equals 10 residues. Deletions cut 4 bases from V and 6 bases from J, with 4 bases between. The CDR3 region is CSAKSNEQFF. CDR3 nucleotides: TGCAGTGCTAAGTCCAATGAGCAGTTCTTC.

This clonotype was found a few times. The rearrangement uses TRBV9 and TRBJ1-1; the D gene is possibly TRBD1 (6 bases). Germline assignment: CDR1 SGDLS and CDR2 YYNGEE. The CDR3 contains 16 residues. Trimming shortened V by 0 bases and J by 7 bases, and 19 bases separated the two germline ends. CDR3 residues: CASSVAREGGGVEAFF. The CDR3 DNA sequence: TGTGCCAGCAGCGTAGCCCGAGAGGGAGGGGGGGTTGAAGCTTTCTTT.

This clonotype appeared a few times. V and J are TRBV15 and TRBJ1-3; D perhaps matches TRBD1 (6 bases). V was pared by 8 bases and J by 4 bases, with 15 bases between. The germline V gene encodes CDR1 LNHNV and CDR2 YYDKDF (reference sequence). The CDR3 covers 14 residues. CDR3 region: CATEQGVYGNTIYF. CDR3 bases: TGTGCCACCGAACAGGGAGTGTACGGAAACACCATATATTTT.

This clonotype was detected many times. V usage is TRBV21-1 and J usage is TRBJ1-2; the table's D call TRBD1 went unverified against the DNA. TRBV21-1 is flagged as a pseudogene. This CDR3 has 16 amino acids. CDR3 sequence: CASSKVGGPVNYGYTF. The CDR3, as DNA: TGTGCCAGCAGCAAAGTAGGGGGTCCCGTGAACTATGGCTACACCTTC.

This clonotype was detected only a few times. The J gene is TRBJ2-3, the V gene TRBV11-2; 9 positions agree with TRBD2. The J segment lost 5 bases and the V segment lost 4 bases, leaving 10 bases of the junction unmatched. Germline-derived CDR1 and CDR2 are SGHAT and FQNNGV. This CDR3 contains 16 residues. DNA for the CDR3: TGTGCCAGCAGCTCAGGATCTAGCGGGACCAGAGATACGCAGTATTTT. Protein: CASSSGSSGTRDTQYF.

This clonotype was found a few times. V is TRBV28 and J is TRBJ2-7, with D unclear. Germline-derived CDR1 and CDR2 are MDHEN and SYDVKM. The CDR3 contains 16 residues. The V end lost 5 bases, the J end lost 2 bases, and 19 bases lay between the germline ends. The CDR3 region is CASSPDQSTAPYEQYF. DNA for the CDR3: TGTGCCAGCAGTCCCGACCAGAGTACTGCGCCCTACGAGCAGTACTTC.

This CDR3 reads CASSPTWTGGSGEQYF. The CDR3 nucleotides read TGTGCCAGCTCACCAACCTGGACAGGGGGTTCGGGCGAGCAGTACTTC. V usage is TRBV18 and J usage is TRBJ2-7, with 10 bases lining up with TRBD1. After removal of 2 bases from V and 6 bases from J, the junction contained 10 bases not matched to a gene. The CDR3 extends over 16 amino acids. Germline loops: CDR1 KGHSH, CDR2 LQKENI.

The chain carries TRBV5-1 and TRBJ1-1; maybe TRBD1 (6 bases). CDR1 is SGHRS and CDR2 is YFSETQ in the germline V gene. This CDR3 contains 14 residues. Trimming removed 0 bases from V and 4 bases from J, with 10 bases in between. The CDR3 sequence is CASSLGGPGTEAFF. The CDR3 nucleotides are TGCGCCAGCAGCTTGGGGGGGCCAGGCACTGAAGCTTTCTTT.